The entry below gives a single T cell receptor beta chain sequence along with its context. The data are from a study of blood T cell repertoires in COVID-19. Libraries were prepared by immunoSEQ multiplex PCR; TCRdb keeps only in-frame clonotypes and omits some of them. The profile shows roughly 62,000 clones, roughly 80% of them singletons. The CDR3 is 16 residues long. CDR1 is LNHDA and CDR2 is SQIVND in the germline V gene (reference sequence). Trimming removed 3 bases at V and 3 bases at J, with 15 bases between. The J gene is TRBJ1-5, the V gene TRBV19; a weak D match, TRBD1 (6 bases). The receptor comes from an elderly woman with active or convalescent COVID-19. The sequencing sample was made of peripheral blood. CDR3: CASSIGYGGTNQPQHF. The CDR3 DNA follows: TGTGCCAGTAGTATTGGGTATGGGGGCACCAATCAGCCCCAGCATTTT.